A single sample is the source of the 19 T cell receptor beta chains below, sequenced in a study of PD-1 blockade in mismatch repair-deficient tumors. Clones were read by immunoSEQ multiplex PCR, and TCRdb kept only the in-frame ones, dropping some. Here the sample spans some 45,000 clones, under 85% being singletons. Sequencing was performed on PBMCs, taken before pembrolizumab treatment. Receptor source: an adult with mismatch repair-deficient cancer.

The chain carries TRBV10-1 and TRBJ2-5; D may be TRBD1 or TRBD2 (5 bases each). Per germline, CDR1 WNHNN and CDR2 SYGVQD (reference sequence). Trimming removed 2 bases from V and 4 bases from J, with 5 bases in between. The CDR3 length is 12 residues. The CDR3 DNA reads TGCGCCAGCAGTGAGGGGGGAGAGACCCAGTACTTC. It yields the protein CASSEGGETQYF.

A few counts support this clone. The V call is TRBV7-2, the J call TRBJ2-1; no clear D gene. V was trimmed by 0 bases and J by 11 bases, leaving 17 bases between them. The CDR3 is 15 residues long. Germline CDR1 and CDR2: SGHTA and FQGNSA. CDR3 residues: CASSLAPYPDSKQFF. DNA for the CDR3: TGTGCCAGCAGCTTAGCCCCTTACCCGGATTCTAAGCAGTTCTTC.

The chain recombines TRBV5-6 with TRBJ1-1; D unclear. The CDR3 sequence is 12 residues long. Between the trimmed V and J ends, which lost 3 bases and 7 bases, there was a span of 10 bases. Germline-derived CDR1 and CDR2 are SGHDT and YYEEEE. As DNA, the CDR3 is TGTGCCAGCAGCTCTCCAAGAGGTGAAGCTTTCTTT. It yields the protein CASSSPRGEAFF.

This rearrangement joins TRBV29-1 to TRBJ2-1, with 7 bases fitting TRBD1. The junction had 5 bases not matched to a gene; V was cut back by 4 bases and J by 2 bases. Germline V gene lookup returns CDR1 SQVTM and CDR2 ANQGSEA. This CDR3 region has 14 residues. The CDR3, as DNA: TGCAGCGTTGTACAGGGGACCGCCTACAATGAGCAGTTCTTC. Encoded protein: CSVVQGTAYNEQFF.

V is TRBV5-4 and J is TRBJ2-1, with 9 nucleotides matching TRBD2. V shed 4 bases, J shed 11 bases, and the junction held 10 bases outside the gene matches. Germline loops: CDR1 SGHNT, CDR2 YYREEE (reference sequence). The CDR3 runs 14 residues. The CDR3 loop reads CASSPEASGNQQFF. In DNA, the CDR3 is TGTGCCAGCAGCCCGGAGGCTAGCGGGAATCAGCAGTTCTTC.

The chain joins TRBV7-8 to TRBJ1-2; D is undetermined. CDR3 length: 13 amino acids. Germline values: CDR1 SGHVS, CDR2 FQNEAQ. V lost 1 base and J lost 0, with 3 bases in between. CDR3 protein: CASSLGTNYGYTF. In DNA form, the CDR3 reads TGTGCCAGCAGCTTAGGGACTAACTATGGCTACACCTTC.

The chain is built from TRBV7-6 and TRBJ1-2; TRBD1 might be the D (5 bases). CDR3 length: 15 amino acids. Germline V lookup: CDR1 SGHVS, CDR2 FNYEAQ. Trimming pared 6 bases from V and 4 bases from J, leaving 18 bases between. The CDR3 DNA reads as TGTGCCAGCAGACCCTACGGGACCGAGGTCTATGGCTACACCTTC. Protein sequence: CASRPYGTEVYGYTF.

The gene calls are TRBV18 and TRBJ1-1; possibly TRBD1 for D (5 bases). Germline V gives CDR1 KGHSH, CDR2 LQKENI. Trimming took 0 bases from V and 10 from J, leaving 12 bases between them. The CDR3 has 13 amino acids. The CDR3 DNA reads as TGTGCCAGCTCACCACCATGGACAAGCATAGCTTTCTTT. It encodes CASSPPWTSIAFF.

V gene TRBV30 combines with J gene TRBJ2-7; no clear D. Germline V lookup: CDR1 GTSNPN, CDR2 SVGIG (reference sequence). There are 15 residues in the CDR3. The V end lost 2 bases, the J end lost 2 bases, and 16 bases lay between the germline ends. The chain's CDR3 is CAWSSPQAITYEQYF. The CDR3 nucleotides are TGTGCCTGGAGTTCGCCCCAAGCCATTACCTACGAGCAGTACTTC.

Here the CDR3 reads CASSLGSLAESTDTQYF. The CDR3 DNA is TGTGCCAGCAGCTTAGGGTCGCTAGCGGAAAGCACAGATACGCAGTATTTT. The chain has TRBV13 and TRBJ2-3, with 7 bases identical to TRBD2. Germline V gene sequence: CDR1 PRHDT, CDR2 FYEKMQ (reference sequence). CDR3 size: 17 residues. V gave up 0 bases and J gave up 0 bases; unmatched junction bases: 6.

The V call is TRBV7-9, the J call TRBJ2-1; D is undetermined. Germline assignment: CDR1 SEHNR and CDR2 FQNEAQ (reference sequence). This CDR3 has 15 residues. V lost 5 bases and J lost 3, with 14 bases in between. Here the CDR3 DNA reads TGTGCCAGCAGCCGGAAGGTTGGGGTCTACAATGAGCAGTTCTTC. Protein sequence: CASSRKVGVYNEQFF. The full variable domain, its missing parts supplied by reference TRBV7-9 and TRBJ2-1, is DTGVSQNPRHKITKRGQNVTFRCDPISEHNRLYWYRQTLGQGPEFLTYFQNEAQLEKSRLLSDRFSAERPKGSFSTLEIQRTEQGDSAMYLCASSRKVGVYNEQFFGPGTRLTVL.

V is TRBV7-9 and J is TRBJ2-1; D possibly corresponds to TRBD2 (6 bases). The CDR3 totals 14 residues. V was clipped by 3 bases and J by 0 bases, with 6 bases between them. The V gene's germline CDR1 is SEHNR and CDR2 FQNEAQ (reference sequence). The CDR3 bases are TGTGCCAGCAGCTTTAGCGGCTCCTACAATGAGCAGTTCTTC. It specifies CASSFSGSYNEQFF.

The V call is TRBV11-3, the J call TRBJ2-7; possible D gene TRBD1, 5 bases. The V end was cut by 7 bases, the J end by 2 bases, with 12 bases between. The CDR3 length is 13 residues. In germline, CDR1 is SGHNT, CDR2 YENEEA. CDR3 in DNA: TGTGCCAGCACCCGACAGTCCACCTACGAGCAGTACTTC. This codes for CASTRQSTYEQYF. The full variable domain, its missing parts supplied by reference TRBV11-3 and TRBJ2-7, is EAGVVQSPRYKIIEKKQPVAFWCNPISGHNTLYWYLQNLGQGPELLIRYENEEAVDDSQLPKDRFSAERLKGVDSTLKIQPAELGDSAVYLCASTRQSTYEQYFGPGTRLTVT.

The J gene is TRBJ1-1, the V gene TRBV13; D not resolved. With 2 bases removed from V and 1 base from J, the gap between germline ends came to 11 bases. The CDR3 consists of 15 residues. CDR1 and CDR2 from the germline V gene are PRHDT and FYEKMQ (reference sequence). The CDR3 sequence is CASSLYWASNTEAFF. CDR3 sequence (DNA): TGTGCCAGCAGCTTATACTGGGCTTCGAACACTGAAGCTTTCTTT. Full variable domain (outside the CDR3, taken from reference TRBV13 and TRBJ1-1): AAGVIQSPRHLIKEKRETATLKCYPIPRHDTVYWYQQGPGQDPQFLISFYEKMQSDKGSIPDRFSAQQFSDYHSELNMSSLELGDSALYFCASSLYWASNTEAFFGQGTRLTVV.

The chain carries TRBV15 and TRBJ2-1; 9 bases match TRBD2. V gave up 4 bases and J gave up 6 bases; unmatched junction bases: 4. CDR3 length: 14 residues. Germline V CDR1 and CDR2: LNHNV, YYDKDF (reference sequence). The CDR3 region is CATSTGTSSNEQFF. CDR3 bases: TGTGCCACCAGCACCGGGACTAGCAGCAATGAGCAGTTCTTC. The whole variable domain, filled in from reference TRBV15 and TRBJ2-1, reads DAMVIQNPRYQVTQFGKPVTLSCSQTLNHNVMYWYQQKSSQAPKLLFHYYDKDFNNEADTPDNFQSRRPNTSFCFLDIRSPGLGDTAMYLCATSTGTSSNEQFFGPGTRLTVL.

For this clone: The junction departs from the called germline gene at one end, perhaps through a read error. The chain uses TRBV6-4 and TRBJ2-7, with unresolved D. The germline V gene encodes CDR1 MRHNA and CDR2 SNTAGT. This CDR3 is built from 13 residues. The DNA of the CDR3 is TGTGCCAGCAGTGACCCCGTGGTACCACGAATTTCCTTC. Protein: CASSDPVVPRISF.

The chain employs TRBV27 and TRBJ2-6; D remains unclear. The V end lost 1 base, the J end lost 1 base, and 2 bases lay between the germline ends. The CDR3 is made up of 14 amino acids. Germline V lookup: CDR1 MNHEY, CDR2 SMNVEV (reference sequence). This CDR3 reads CASSLWSGANVLTF. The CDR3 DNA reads TGTGCCAGCAGTTTATGGTCTGGGGCCAACGTCCTGACTTTC.

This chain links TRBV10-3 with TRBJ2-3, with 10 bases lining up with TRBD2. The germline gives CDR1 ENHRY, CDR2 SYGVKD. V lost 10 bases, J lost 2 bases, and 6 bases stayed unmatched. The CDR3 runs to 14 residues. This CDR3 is CATRTSGNTDTQYF. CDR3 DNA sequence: TGTGCCACCCGGACTAGCGGAAACACAGATACGCAGTATTTT.

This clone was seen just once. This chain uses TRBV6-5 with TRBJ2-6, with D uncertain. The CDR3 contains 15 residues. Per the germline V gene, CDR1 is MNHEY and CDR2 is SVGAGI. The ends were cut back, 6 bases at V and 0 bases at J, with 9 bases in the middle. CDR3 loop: CASSEPSSGANVLTF. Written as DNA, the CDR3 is TGTGCCAGCAGCGAACCTAGCTCTGGGGCCAACGTCCTGACTTTC.